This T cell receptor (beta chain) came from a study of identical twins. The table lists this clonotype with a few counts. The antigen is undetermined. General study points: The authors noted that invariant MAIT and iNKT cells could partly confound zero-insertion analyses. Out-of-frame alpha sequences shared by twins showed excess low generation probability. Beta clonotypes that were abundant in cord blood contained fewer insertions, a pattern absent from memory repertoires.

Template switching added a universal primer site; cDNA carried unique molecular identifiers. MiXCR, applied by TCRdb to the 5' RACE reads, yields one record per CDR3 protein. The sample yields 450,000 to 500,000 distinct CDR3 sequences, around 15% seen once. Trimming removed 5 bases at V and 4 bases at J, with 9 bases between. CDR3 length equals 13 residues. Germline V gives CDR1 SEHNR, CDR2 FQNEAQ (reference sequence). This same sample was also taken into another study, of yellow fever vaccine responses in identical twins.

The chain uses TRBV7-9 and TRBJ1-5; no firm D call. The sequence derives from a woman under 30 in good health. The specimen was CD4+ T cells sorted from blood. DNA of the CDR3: TGTGCCAGCAGCGCAGGTCCGAATCAGCCCCAGCATTTT. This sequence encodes CASSAGPNQPQHF.